What follows is one T cell receptor beta chain and its context. Its antigen is unidentified. The authors prepared the TCRbeta library with unique molecular identifiers. TCRdb recomputed calls from the PCR reads with MiXCR, one row per CDR3 protein. The table records around 700,000 distinct CDR3 sequences, about an eighth of them present only once. V was shortened by 1 base and J by 7 bases, with 11 bases between the two germline ends. The germline CDR1 and CDR2 sequences are SGHVS and FNYEAQ. The CDR3 sequence is 13 residues long. The data derive from a study of T-cell reconstitution after alpha-beta-depleted transplantation in children. Findings of the study overall: At one year after transplant, newly produced T cells mostly accounted for T-cell counts and diversity. There were reportedly several hundred expanded graft clones from which alpha-beta T cells came about two months after transplant. At day 60, the high TCRbeta diversity found in some patients originated from recipient T cells and thymic progenitors that had survived.

V and J are TRBV7-6 and TRBJ2-7, with D unresolved. The specimen was PBMCs, collected before TCRalphabeta/CD19-depleted stem cell transplant. The source of this sequence is a girl aged 2 to 10 with congenital amegakaryocytic thrombocytopenia, due to receive a stem cell transplant. CDR3 loop: CASSLDQKGEQYF. CDR3 in DNA: TGTGCCAGCAGCTTAGACCAGAAAGGGGAGCAGTACTTC.